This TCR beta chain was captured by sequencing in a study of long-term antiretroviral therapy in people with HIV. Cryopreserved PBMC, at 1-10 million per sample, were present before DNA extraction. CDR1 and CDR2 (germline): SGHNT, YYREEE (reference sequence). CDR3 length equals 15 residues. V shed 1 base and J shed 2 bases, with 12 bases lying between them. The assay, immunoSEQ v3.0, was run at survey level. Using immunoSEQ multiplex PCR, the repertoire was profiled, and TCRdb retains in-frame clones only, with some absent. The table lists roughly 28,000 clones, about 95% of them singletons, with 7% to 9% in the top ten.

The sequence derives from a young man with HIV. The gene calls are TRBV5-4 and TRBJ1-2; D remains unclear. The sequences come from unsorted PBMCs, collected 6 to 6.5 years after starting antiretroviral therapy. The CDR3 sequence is CASSLMPLENYGYTF. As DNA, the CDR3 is TGTGCCAGCAGCTTGATGCCTCTAGAGAACTATGGCTACACCTTC. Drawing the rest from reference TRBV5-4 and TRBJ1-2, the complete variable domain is ETGVTQSPTHLIKTRGQQVTLRCSSQSGHNTVSWYQQALGQGPQFIFQYYREEENGRGNFPPRFSGLQFPNYSSELNVNALELDDSALYLCASSLMPLENYGYTFGSGTRLTVV.